These 16 T cell receptor beta chains were all obtained from the same sample, sequenced in a study of cytomegalovirus exposure and HLA in healthy donors. The PCR used 60 Vbeta and 13 Jbeta primers. TCRdb's copy holds only in-frame clones and misses some; the assay was immunoSEQ multiplex PCR. The sample lists about 140,000 clones; about two thirds were seen once. Sequencing was performed on PBMCs. These receptor sequences come from a man in his forties or fifties in good health and CMV-seropositive.

This sequence joins TRBV4-1 and TRBJ2-1; 11 nucleotides line up with TRBD2. V was clipped by 1 base and J by 4 bases; unmatched bases: 3. The CDR3 consists of 16 residues. CDR1 and CDR2 from the germline V gene are MGHRA and YSYEKL. CDR3 coding DNA: TGCGCCAGCAGCCAAGGTGGGACTAGCGGATACAATGAGCAGTTCTTC. Translated: CASSQGGTSGYNEQFF.

The rearrangement uses TRBV5-1 and TRBJ1-6, with D uncertain. V lost 1 base and J lost 5, with 10 bases in between. The CDR3 length is 15 residues. Germline values: CDR1 SGHRS, CDR2 YFSETQ. In nucleotides, the CDR3 is TGCGCCAGCAGCTTGTCCGGGGAAGATAATTCACCCCTCCACTTT. It encodes CASSLSGEDNSPLHF.

This clone was counted between two and nine times. The gene calls are TRBV19 and TRBJ2-7, with TRBD1 matching over 10 bases. The V gene's germline CDR1 is LNHDA and CDR2 SQIVND (reference sequence). CDR3 length equals 14 residues. Unmatched junction bases numbered 7, after V lost 6 bases and J lost 5 bases. The CDR3 protein is CASRTTGGSDEQYF. DNA for the CDR3: TGTGCCAGTAGGACGACAGGGGGCAGCGACGAGCAGTACTTC.

There are a few counts of this clone. The chain carries TRBV5-1 and TRBJ2-5; D might be TRBD1 (5 bases). Germline loops: CDR1 SGHRS, CDR2 YFSETQ. CDR3 length: 14 amino acids. The V end lost 0 bases, the J end lost 0 bases, and 6 bases lay between the germline ends. The chain's CDR3 is CASSLGQNQETQYF. The DNA of the CDR3 is TGCGCCAGCAGCTTGGGACAGAACCAAGAGACCCAGTACTTC.

The rearrangement joins TRBV6-5 to TRBJ1-1; 7 bases are shared with TRBD1. Germline assignment: CDR1 MNHEY and CDR2 SVGAGI. Trimming took 5 bases from V and 6 from J; bases not matched to a gene: 0. This CDR3 is built from 11 residues. The CDR3 spells CASSDRAEAFF. Written as DNA, the CDR3 is TGTGCCAGCAGTGACAGGGCTGAAGCTTTCTTT.

The chain uses TRBV6-1 and TRBJ2-7, with TRBD2 as a possible D gene (6 bases). The V gene's germline CDR1 is MNHNS and CDR2 SASEGT. Trimming shortened V by 0 bases and J by 12 bases, and 15 bases separated the two germline ends. This CDR3 has 13 amino acids. In DNA, the CDR3 is TGTGCCAGCAGTGAAGCATTCCCCGGGGGAGGGTACTTC. The encoded protein is CASSEAFPGGGYF.

The V call is TRBV7-2, the J call TRBJ1-5; TRBD1 is a possible D gene (5 bases). Germline V lookup: CDR1 SGHTA, CDR2 FQGNSA. V dropped 5 bases and J dropped 9 bases, with 23 bases sitting between them. There are 16 residues in the CDR3. CDR3 DNA sequence: TGTGCCAGCAGCCCCGGGGGGAGACACCGGGCAGGGCCCCAGCATTTT. It yields the protein CASSPGGRHRAGPQHF.

The chain carries TRBV10-3 and TRBJ2-1, with 12 bases matching TRBD2. CDR1 and CDR2 from the germline V gene are ENHRY and SYGVKD. The V and J ends lost 6 bases and 13 bases, in that order; junction bases with no gene match: 7. The CDR3 is made up of 13 amino acids. DNA of the CDR3: TGTGCCATCAGCGAAACTAGCGGGAGGAGCCAGTTCTTC. This sequence encodes CAISETSGRSQFF.

This clone has a handful of counts. The rearrangement links TRBV5-1 to TRBJ1-1; maybe TRBD1 (6 bases). There are 14 residues in the CDR3. Germline V gives CDR1 SGHRS, CDR2 YFSETQ. V lost 2 bases and J 9 bases, leaving 17 bases between the germline ends. The chain's CDR3 is CASSFGQTPGQAFF. In DNA, the CDR3 is TGCGCCAGCAGCTTCGGACAGACTCCCGGCCAAGCTTTCTTT.

J is TRBJ1-1 and V is TRBV7-8; weak D call: TRBD1 (5 bases). CDR1 and CDR2 from the germline V gene are SGHVS and FQNEAQ. V was pared by 3 bases and J by 4 bases, with 9 bases between. CDR3 size: 13 residues. CDR3: CASSFGGVTEAFF. The CDR3 nucleotides read TGTGCCAGCAGCTTCGGAGGGGTCACTGAAGCTTTCTTT.

This clone was detected only a few times. The chain joins TRBV4-2 to TRBJ1-2; D might be TRBD1 (5 bases). Germline V CDR1 and CDR2: LGHNA, YNFKEQ. This CDR3 contains 15 residues. Trimming cost V 6 bases and J 1 base, with 15 bases left between them. CDR3 coding DNA: TGTGCCAGCAGGCGGGAAAGGGGTTTTAACTATGGCTACACCTTC. Its protein product is CASRRERGFNYGYTF.

V is TRBV7-2 and J is TRBJ1-1; D uncertain. The CDR3 sequence is 15 residues long. The V end was cut by 1 base, the J end by 0 bases, with 9 bases between. Germline values: CDR1 SGHTA, CDR2 FQGNSA. The CDR3 reads CASSLGVGVNTEAFF. DNA of the CDR3: TGTGCCAGCAGCTTAGGAGTCGGAGTGAACACTGAAGCTTTCTTT.

V and J are TRBV11-3 and TRBJ2-1, with D possibly being TRBD2 (6 bases). Germline V gene sequence: CDR1 SGHNT, CDR2 YENEEA. The length of the CDR3 is 16 residues. V was cut by 1 base and J by 0 bases, with 10 bases left in between. This chain's CDR3 is CASSLGGLRSYNEQFF. The CDR3 bases are TGTGCCAGCAGCTTAGGGGGACTCCGCTCCTACAATGAGCAGTTCTTC.

This chain joins TRBV28 and TRBJ1-1; D possibly corresponds to TRBD1 (5 bases). The germline gives CDR1 MDHEN, CDR2 SYDVKM. The CDR3 extends over 14 amino acids. Trimming shortened V by 6 bases and J by 2 bases, and 13 bases separated the two germline ends. The CDR3 DNA reads as TGTGCCAGCAGGAGGGGCGGGGAAAACACTGAAGCTTTCTTT. It codes for CASRRGGENTEAFF.

This chain uses TRBV7-2 with TRBJ2-7, with a possible D match to TRBD1 (6 bases). Germline CDR1 and CDR2: SGHTA and FQGNSA. The CDR3 length is 16 residues. The V and J ends lost 3 bases and 1 base respectively, with 16 bases between them. The CDR3 here is CASSFSGTTGSYEQYF. The CDR3 DNA is TGTGCCAGCAGCTTCTCCGGGACAACTGGATCCTACGAGCAGTACTTC.

The J gene is TRBJ2-2, the V gene TRBV11-2; 8 bases are a match to TRBD2. Germline V lookup: CDR1 SGHAT, CDR2 FQNNGV. This CDR3 has 14 amino acids. With V trimmed by 7 bases and J by 7 bases, 8 bases remained unmatched. Here the CDR3 reads CASKLGLAGGELFF. CDR3 DNA sequence: TGTGCCAGCAAACTCGGGCTAGCGGGCGGGGAGCTGTTTTTT. The entire variable domain, with the rest obtained from reference TRBV11-2 and TRBJ2-2, is as follows: EAGVAQSPRYKIIEKRQSVAFWCNPISGHATLYWYQQILGQGPKLLIQFQNNGVVDDSQLPKDRFSAERLKGVDSTLKIQPAKLEDSAVYLCASKLGLAGGELFFGEGSRLTVL.